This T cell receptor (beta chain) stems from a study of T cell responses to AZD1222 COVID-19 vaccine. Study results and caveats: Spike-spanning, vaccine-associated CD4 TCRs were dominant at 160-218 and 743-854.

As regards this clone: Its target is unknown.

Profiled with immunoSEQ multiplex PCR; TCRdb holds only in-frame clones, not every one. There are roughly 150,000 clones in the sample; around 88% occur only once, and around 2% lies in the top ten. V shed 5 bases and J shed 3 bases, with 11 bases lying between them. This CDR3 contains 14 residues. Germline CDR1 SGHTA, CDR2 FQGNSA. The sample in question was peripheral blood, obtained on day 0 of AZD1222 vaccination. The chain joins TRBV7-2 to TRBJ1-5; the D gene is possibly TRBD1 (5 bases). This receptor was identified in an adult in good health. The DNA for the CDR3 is TGTGCCAGCAGCCCTGACAGCCACAATCAGCCCCAGCATTTT. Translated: CASSPDSHNQPQHF.